What follows are 32 T cell receptor beta chains derived from one specimen sequenced in a study of T cells in Graves' hyperthyroidism and ophthalmopathy. It was RNA transcripts that yielded the amplified TCR beta CDR3 regions. The TCR CDR3 first-round RT-PCR relied on the HTBI primer set. One entry per CDR3 protein, called by TCRdb with MiXCR from the multiplex PCR reads. The table has hundreds of thousands of distinct CDR3 sequences, 15% to 20% seen once. Specimen: blood. Receptors were obtained from a man aged 40-49 years with Graves' ophthalmopathy.

A few counts support this clonotype. V and J are TRBV9 and TRBJ2-3; no clear D. Germline V gene data show CDR1 as SGDLS and CDR2 as YYNGEE. The CDR3 spans 16 residues. V was cut by 0 bases and J by 0 bases, with 11 bases left in between. CDR3 nucleotides: TGTGCCAGCAGCGTAGATCCGGCCAGTAGCACAGATACGCAGTATTTT. Encoded protein: CASSVDPASSTDTQYF.

The rearrangement joins TRBV7-3 to TRBJ2-1, with TRBD2 matching 7 bases. Per the germline V gene, CDR1 is SGHTA and CDR2 is FQGTGA. V was clipped by 1 base and J by 9 bases; unmatched bases: 12. The CDR3 has 16 amino acids. The CDR3: CASSLMEGGPWGEQFF. CDR3 nucleotide sequence: TGTGCCAGCAGCTTAATGGAGGGAGGGCCGTGGGGTGAGCAGTTCTTC.

This clonotype was observed a handful of times. This chain links TRBV24-1 with TRBJ1-2, with no clear D. Germline loops: CDR1 KGHDR, CDR2 SFDVKD. This CDR3 is 15 amino acids long. V lost 0 bases and J lost 3, with 10 bases in between. The CDR3 protein is CATSDLLEGDYGYTF. CDR3 nucleotide sequence: TGTGCCACCAGTGATTTGTTAGAGGGAGACTATGGCTACACCTTC.

This chain joins TRBV27 and TRBJ2-4; 7 bases are shared with TRBD2. V dropped 4 bases and J dropped 0; count of bases not matched to a gene: 9. CDR3 length equals 17 residues. Looked up from germline, CDR1 is MNHEY and CDR2 is SMNVEV (reference sequence). The CDR3 region has the DNA TGTGCCAGCAGTTCAATTGAGCGGGGCCTAGCCAAAAACATTCAGTACTTC. It encodes CASSSIERGLAKNIQYF.

This clonotype was detected ten times or more. The rearrangement links TRBV2 to TRBJ2-1; TRBD1 matches 10 bases. The V and J ends lost 3 bases and 7 bases, in that order; junction bases with no gene match: 9. Germline loops: CDR1 SNHLY, CDR2 FYNNEI. The CDR3 loop spans 16 amino acids. The CDR3 nucleotides read TGTGCCAGCAGTGATGCTCCGACAGGGGGCGGGAATGAGCAGTTCTTC. It codes for CASSDAPTGGGNEQFF.

In its sample, this clonotype was seen many times. J is TRBJ2-7 and V is TRBV7-8, with D unclear. Germline assignment: CDR1 SGHVS and CDR2 FQNEAQ. The V and J ends lost 2 bases and 3 bases respectively, with 14 bases between them. CDR3 length equals 15 residues. The CDR3 is CASSLSPTPSYEQYF. In nucleotides, the CDR3 is TGTGCCAGCAGCTTATCCCCTACCCCGAGCTACGAGCAGTACTTC.

As concerns this clonotype: Given a much more abundant clone one base away, this may be a read error. This rearrangement joins TRBV7-6 to TRBJ2-3, with TRBD2 identical over 12 bases. The CDR3 runs 15 residues. Germline lookup yields CDR1 SGHVS and CDR2 FNYEAQ. The V gene end was trimmed by 1 base and the J gene end by 5 bases; junction bases not matched to a gene: 1. The CDR3 loop reads CASSLEGLAGDTQYF. The DNA of the CDR3 is TGTGCCAGCAGCTTAGAGGGACTAGCGGGAGATACGCAGTATTTT.

This rearrangement joins TRBV7-2 to TRBJ1-4, with D perhaps TRBD1 (6 bases). The ends were cut back, 5 bases at V and 0 bases at J, with 13 bases in the middle. The CDR3 loop spans 16 amino acids. Germline CDR1 and CDR2: SGHTA and FQGNSA. The CDR3 protein is CASSRDNLATNEKLFF. CDR3 bases: TGTGCCAGCAGCCGGGACAACTTAGCAACTAATGAAAAACTGTTTTTT.

This clonotype came up many times. The genes are TRBV6-1 and TRBJ2-2, with D uncertain. The CDR3 spans 17 residues. V dropped 0 bases and J dropped 1 base, with 12 bases sitting between them. Germline V gene lookup returns CDR1 MNHNS and CDR2 SASEGT. The CDR3 region has the DNA TGTGCCAGCAGTGAAGCGGCCGGAAGGGTGAACACCGGGGAGCTGTTTTTT. Protein sequence: CASSEAAGRVNTGELFF.

This clonotype has a handful of counts. This chain uses TRBV3-1 with TRBJ1-2, with D possibly TRBD1 on 6 matching bases. V was cut by 1 base and J by 7 bases, with 13 bases left in between. CDR3 length: 14 residues. Germline CDR1 reads LGHDT; CDR2 reads YNNKEL (reference sequence). CDR3 bases: TGTGCCAGCAGCCAAGGACAGGCAAGTGCTGGCTACACCTTC. It codes for CASSQGQASAGYTF. The whole variable domain, filled in from reference TRBV3-1 and TRBJ1-2, reads DTAVSQTPKYLVTQMGNDKSIKCEQNLGHDTMYWYKQDSKKFLKIMFSYNNKELIINETVPNRFSPKSPDKAHLNLHINSLELGDSAVYFCASSQGQASAGYTFGSGTRLTVV.

This clonotype was counted a few times. The J gene is TRBJ1-5, the V gene TRBV7-3; no reliable D call. Deletions cut 5 bases from V and 7 bases from J, with 12 bases between. The CDR3 sequence is 13 residues long. Germline V CDR1 and CDR2: SGHTA, FQGTGA. The CDR3 protein is CASSTSLGQPQHF. Here the CDR3 DNA reads TGTGCCAGCAGCACCTCCCTGGGCCAGCCCCAGCATTTT. Combining the CDR3 with reference TRBV7-3 and TRBJ1-5 gives the whole variable domain GAGVSQTPSNKVTEKGKYVELRCDPISGHTALYWYRQSLGQGPEFLIYFQGTGAADDSGLPNDRFFAVRPEGSVSTLKIQRTERGDSAVYLCASSTSLGQPQHFGDGTRLSIL.

This clonotype was seen a few times. The gene calls are TRBV6-1 and TRBJ1-2, with 8 positions matching TRBD1. The CDR3 sequence is 13 residues long. With 7 bases clipped from V and 5 bases from J, the junction kept 6 bases outside the gene matches. Germline lookup yields CDR1 MNHNS and CDR2 SASEGT. The CDR3 DNA is TGTGCCAGCAATGCACAGGGGGTGTATGGCTACACCTTC. Translated: CASNAQGVYGYTF.

This clonotype was recorded many times. V gene TRBV2 combines with J gene TRBJ1-1, with D possibly being TRBD1 (5 bases). In germline, CDR1 is SNHLY, CDR2 FYNNEI. This CDR3 has 12 residues. V was pared by 7 bases and J by 3 bases, with 9 bases between. The CDR3 region is CASIRGDTEAFF. The CDR3 DNA reads TGTGCCAGCATACGGGGGGACACTGAAGCTTTCTTT.

The rearrangement links TRBV4-3 to TRBJ2-3, with a weak D call TRBD2 (7 bases). CDR1 is LGHNA and CDR2 is YSLEER in the germline V gene. The CDR3 has 18 residues. V was trimmed by 0 bases and J by 3 bases, leaving 19 bases between them. This CDR3 reads CASSQDMPSGGLTDTQYF. The CDR3 DNA follows: TGCGCCAGCAGCCAAGATATGCCCTCGGGGGGCCTGACAGATACGCAGTATTTT.

This clonotype was seen only a few times. The chain joins TRBV29-1 to TRBJ2-2, with 9 nucleotides matching TRBD1. The germline gives CDR1 SQVTM, CDR2 ANQGSEA. Trimming cost V 8 bases and J 4 bases; bases outside gene matches: 8. The CDR3 covers 14 residues. The CDR3 DNA is TGCAGCCCCTGGACAGGGGTTTTCACCGGGGAGCTGTTTTTT. It encodes CSPWTGVFTGELFF.

This clonotype was found many times. The rearrangement joins TRBV30 to TRBJ2-3; D might be TRBD1 (5 bases). V shed 7 bases and J shed 6 bases, with 14 bases lying between them. Germline assignment: CDR1 GTSNPN and CDR2 SVGIG (reference sequence). CDR3 size: 12 residues. CDR3 loop: CALSKTADTQYF. The CDR3 DNA reads TGTGCCTTATCAAAGACAGCCGATACGCAGTATTTT.

This clonotype turned up a few times. J is TRBJ2-7 and V is TRBV12-3 or TRBV12-4; D might be TRBD1 (6 bases). V was shortened by 5 bases and J by 4 bases, with 24 bases between the two germline ends. The CDR3 is 17 amino acids. The CDR3 nucleotides are TGTGCCAGCAGTCCAGGCCGTCTGGTAGGGGGAAGGTACGAGCAGTACTTC. Protein sequence: CASSPGRLVGGRYEQYF.

The CDR3 nucleotides are TGTGCCAGCAGTTTGAGCCCGGGGGGGAACGAGCAGTTCTTC. Translation gives CASSLSPGGNEQFF. The chain couples TRBV28 to TRBJ2-1; 8 bases fit TRBD2. This CDR3 comprises 14 residues. The trim removed 3 bases at V and 10 bases at J, leaving 8 bases unmatched. Germline V lookup: CDR1 MDHEN, CDR2 SYDVKM.

This rearrangement joins TRBV11-1 to TRBJ2-3, with 11 bases fitting TRBD2. The length of the CDR3 is 14 residues. Per the germline V gene, CDR1 is SGHAT and CDR2 is FQDESV (reference sequence). V dropped 7 bases and J dropped 5; count of bases not matched to a gene: 5. The CDR3 protein is CASTLAGGVDTQYF. CDR3 DNA sequence: TGTGCCAGCACCCTAGCGGGAGGCGTAGATACGCAGTATTTT.

This clonotype occurred many times. The V gene is TRBV11-2, the J gene TRBJ1-2; D is perhaps TRBD1 (5 bases). With 5 bases removed from V and 6 bases from J, the gap between germline ends came to 19 bases. The CDR3 runs 15 residues. CDR1 is SGHAT, CDR2 FQNNGV, per germline. CDR3 nucleotide sequence: TGTGCCAGCAGCCCCAGGGAGGGGAGTGGTAATGGCTACACCTTC. Protein sequence: CASSPREGSGNGYTF.

This clonotype has at least ten counts. The J gene is TRBJ2-7, the V gene TRBV2; D gene unclear. The length of the CDR3 is 13 residues. V lost 4 bases and J 3 bases, leaving 10 bases between the germline ends. CDR1 SNHLY and CDR2 FYNNEI come from the germline V gene. The CDR3 here is CASSVLLNYEQYF. DNA for the CDR3: TGTGCCAGCAGTGTTCTACTAAACTACGAGCAGTACTTC.

This rearrangement joins TRBV5-6 to TRBJ2-7; the D is unclear. Trimming took off 0 bases at V and 6 bases at J, with 10 bases between the two ends. From germline, CDR1 is SGHDT and CDR2 YYEEEE. CDR3 length equals 13 residues. In nucleotides, the CDR3 is TGTGCCAGCAGCTTGGCCAAGGCAACCGAGCAGTACTTC. Its translation is CASSLAKATEQYF.

This clonotype was counted between two and nine times. The chain uses TRBV6-2 or TRBV6-3 and TRBJ2-7; 11 bases map to TRBD2. Germline trimming cut 5 bases from V and 1 base from J; bases unmatched to any gene: 7. CDR3 size: 16 residues. CDR1 and CDR2 from the germline V gene are MNHEY and SVGEGT. In DNA, the CDR3 is TGTGCCAGCAGTCTAACGACTAGCGGGGCTTCCTACGAGCAGTACTTC. Amino acid sequence: CASSLTTSGASYEQYF.

The chain recombines TRBV27 with TRBJ1-6; D is unresolved. V lost 2 bases, J lost 7 bases, and 12 bases lay in between. Germline CDR1 reads MNHEY; CDR2 reads SMNVEV (reference sequence). The CDR3 consists of 15 residues. The CDR3 spells CASSLNPGGNSPLHF. CDR3 in DNA: TGTGCCAGCAGTTTAAACCCCGGCGGGAATTCACCCCTCCACTTT.

In its sample, this clonotype was seen a few times. This chain links TRBV5-1 with TRBJ1-6; D possibly corresponds to TRBD1 (6 bases). The germline CDR1 and CDR2 sequences are SGHRS and YFSETQ. The CDR3 spans 14 residues. V lost 2 bases and J lost 7, with 10 bases in between. The CDR3 loop reads CASSLQGDNSPLHF. As DNA, the CDR3 is TGCGCCAGCAGCTTACAGGGTGACAATTCACCCCTCCACTTT.

The chain uses TRBV3-1 and TRBJ1-3, with D unresolved. V lost 3 bases and J lost 8, with 14 bases in between. The CDR3 sequence is 14 residues long. CDR1 LGHDT and CDR2 YNNKEL come from the germline V gene (reference sequence). CDR3 sequence: CASSQVDWEDTIYF. The CDR3 nucleotides are TGTGCCAGCAGCCAGGTAGACTGGGAAGACACCATATATTTT.

On this clonotype: Being one base from a much bigger clone, this may be a read error. The chain couples TRBV3-1 to TRBJ2-7, with D possibly matching TRBD2 (6 bases). This CDR3 has 15 residues. The germline V and J ends were trimmed by 4 bases and 7 bases, with 20 bases remaining between them. Germline assignment: CDR1 LGHDT and CDR2 YNNKEL (reference sequence). As DNA, the CDR3 is TGTGCCAGCAGCCCCCAGGGCCCATGGGGGGATGAGCAGTACTTC. Its protein product is CASSPQGPWGDEQYF.

This clonotype was seen a few times. The CDR3 nucleotides read TGTGCCAGCAGCGGGGGGGCGACTAGCGGGGTGGAGTACATTCAGTACTTC. Amino acid sequence: CASSGGATSGVEYIQYF. This chain connects TRBV3-1 to TRBJ2-4, with 11 bases aligning to TRBD2. Germline-derived CDR1 and CDR2 are LGHDT and YNNKEL (reference sequence). The CDR3 length is 17 residues. V shed 5 bases and J 8 bases; nucleotides not matched to a gene: 14.

This clonotype came up many times. V is TRBV28 and J is TRBJ2-7, with a possible D match to TRBD1 (6 bases). From germline, CDR1 is MDHEN and CDR2 SYDVKM. The V end lost 2 bases, the J end lost 3 bases, and 11 bases lay between the germline ends. The CDR3 is made up of 14 amino acids. Written as DNA, the CDR3 is TGTGCCAGCAGTTTAGAAGTCAGGGGCTACGAGCAGTACTTC. This gives the protein CASSLEVRGYEQYF.

Many counts were recorded for this clonotype. The V call is TRBV28, the J call TRBJ2-7, with 10 bases aligning to TRBD2. J gave up 3 bases and V 10 bases, and 6 bases lay outside the gene matches. The CDR3 has 13 residues. The germline V gene encodes CDR1 MDHEN and CDR2 SYDVKM. The DNA for the CDR3 is TGTGCCACCGGACTAGCGGTTAACTACGAGCAGTACTTC. Translation: CATGLAVNYEQYF.

This chain uses TRBV29-1 with TRBJ2-2; the match to TRBD1 covers 8 bases. Germline-derived CDR1 and CDR2 are SQVTM and ANQGSEA. The CDR3 is made up of 13 amino acids. J gave up 5 bases and V 6 bases, and 5 bases lay outside the gene matches. CDR3 residues: CSVTDRGTGELFF. DNA of the CDR3: TGCAGCGTGACCGACAGGGGAACCGGGGAGCTGTTTTTT.

CDR3 sequence (DNA): TGCGCCAGCAGCCAAGACAGGGTTGGACCGAACACTGAAGCTTTCTTT. Protein product: CASSQDRVGPNTEAFF. The rearrangement joins TRBV4-1 to TRBJ1-1, with D maybe TRBD1 (5 bases). This CDR3 is built from 16 residues. The V gene's germline CDR1 is MGHRA and CDR2 YSYEKL. V lost 0 bases and J lost 1, with 12 bases in between.